The 8 T cell receptor beta chains in this list originate from one sample, sequenced in a study of T cells after yellow fever vaccination. TCRdb used MiXCR to reprocess the 5' RACE reads, holding one entry per CDR3 protein. The sample contains 200,000 to 300,000 distinct CDR3 sequences, 3.6% of which appear only once. The specimen comprised PBMCs, sampled 15 days after the yellow fever booster vaccination. Receptors originate from a man aged 18-30 years who received the YFV17D yellow fever vaccine.

The table lists this clonotype with many counts. The CDR3 nucleotides are TGTGCCAGCAGTTTATGGGGGGCTGAGCAGTTCTTC. Translation gives CASSLWGAEQFF. The rearrangement joins TRBV6-2 or TRBV6-3 to TRBJ2-1; D could derive from TRBD1 or TRBD2 (6 bases each). V was cut by 4 bases and J by 9 bases, with 10 bases left in between. The CDR3 is made up of 12 amino acids. Germline lookup yields CDR1 MNHEY and CDR2 SVGEGT.

At least ten counts were recorded for this clonotype. This chain uses TRBV5-1 with TRBJ1-4; D is possibly TRBD1 (5 bases). Germline V gene sequence: CDR1 SGHRS, CDR2 YFSETQ. Trimming stripped 4 bases from V and 7 bases from J, with 14 bases between. This CDR3 is built from 14 residues. The CDR3 bases are TGCGCCAGCAGCCTTCAGGGTAGTGGTGAAAAACTGTTTTTT. It yields the protein CASSLQGSGEKLFF.

This clonotype was counted at least ten times. The chain joins TRBV15 to TRBJ2-5; D possibly corresponds to TRBD2 (7 bases). Trimming took 3 bases from V and 4 from J, leaving 12 bases between them. The CDR3 covers 14 residues. The V gene's germline CDR1 is LNHNV and CDR2 YYDKDF (reference sequence). The CDR3 DNA is TGTGCCACCAGCAGTCTAGGGGGGGCAGAGACCCAGTACTTC. This translates into CATSSLGGAETQYF.

This clonotype occurred many times. The rearrangement links TRBV20-1 to TRBJ2-4; D may be TRBD1 (6 bases). CDR3 length: 13 residues. V dropped 6 bases and J dropped 2 bases, with 11 bases sitting between them. Germline CDR1 is DFQATT and CDR2 is SNEGSKA (reference sequence). CDR3 protein: CSAAGQSKNIQYF. The CDR3 DNA reads TGCAGTGCGGCAGGACAGTCCAAAAACATTCAGTACTTC.

In its sample, this clonotype was seen many times. This rearrangement joins TRBV7-3 to TRBJ2-6; 12 bases align to TRBD1. V was clipped by 4 bases and J by 4 bases; unmatched bases: 8. This CDR3 comprises 18 residues. Germline V lookup: CDR1 SGHTA, CDR2 FQGTGA. This CDR3 reads CASSYPGTGGGGANVLTF. CDR3 in DNA: TGTGCCAGCAGCTATCCCGGGACAGGGGGCGGCGGGGCCAACGTCCTGACTTTC.

This clonotype was found many times. The V and J genes are TRBV29-1 and TRBJ1-2, with D hard to call. CDR1 and CDR2 (germline): SQVTM, ANQGSEA. The V end lost 3 bases, the J end lost 11 bases, and 19 bases lay between the germline ends. The CDR3 extends over 13 amino acids. As DNA, the CDR3 is TGCAGCGTTGAGGTGACCCCTATTTCTGGTTACACCTTC. This encodes CSVEVTPISGYTF.

This clonotype was seen ten or more times. The genes are TRBV12-3 or TRBV12-4 and TRBJ2-3, with D perhaps assigned TRBD1 or TRBD2 (7 bases each). Deletions cut 9 bases from V and 4 bases from J, with 14 bases between. This CDR3 region has 13 residues. The CDR3 bases are TGTGCCAGTCAGGGGGGGATCGCAGATACGCAGTATTTT. Translating it yields CASQGGIADTQYF.

This clonotype was recorded many times. The DNA of the CDR3 is TGTGCCAGCAGCCAAGGCCTGGTCAGGGAGCTCCCCTCTGGAAACACCATATATTTT. Amino acid sequence: CASSQGLVRELPSGNTIYF. The gene calls are TRBV4-2 and TRBJ1-3; D may be TRBD1 (5 bases). The CDR3 extends over 19 amino acids. Trimming pared 1 base from V and 0 bases from J, leaving 19 bases between. CDR1 LGHNA and CDR2 YNFKEQ come from the germline V gene.